A single sample is the source of the 28 T cell receptor beta chains below, sequenced in a study of T-cell memory formation after mild COVID-19. A single record per CDR3 protein comes from TCRdb applying MiXCR to the 5' RACE reads. The table lists around 390,000 distinct CDR3 sequences, more than 15% of them singletons. Sequenced sample: PBMCs or a T cell subset sorted from them (not recorded which). The receptors were gathered from a man younger than 35 who had mild COVID-19 (a few samples of this study predate the infection). Cell type and time point are not known.

The chain joins TRBV6-2 or TRBV6-3 to TRBJ2-7; D may match TRBD1 or TRBD2 (6 bases each). The CDR3 totals 14 residues. CDR1 is MNHEY and CDR2 is SVGEGT in the germline V gene. V dropped 4 bases and J dropped 2 bases, with 12 bases sitting between them. CDR3 bases: TGTGCCAGCAGTTCCCCGGGGGACACCTACGAGCAGTACTTC. It specifies CASSSPGDTYEQYF.

This clonotype was seen more than once but under ten times. The chain uses TRBV11-2 and TRBJ1-2, with D perhaps matching TRBD1 (6 bases). The ends were cut back, 1 base at V and 8 bases at J, with 14 bases in the middle. Germline V gene data show CDR1 as SGHAT and CDR2 as FQNNGV. The CDR3 length is 14 residues. The chain's CDR3 is CASSLAHREGGYTF. CDR3 bases: TGTGCCAGCAGCTTAGCCCACAGGGAAGGCGGCTACACCTTC.

In this sample, this clonotype turned up many times. The V and J genes are TRBV7-2 and TRBJ1-6; D ambiguous. CDR1 and CDR2 from the germline V gene are SGHTA and FQGNSA. The CDR3 is 13 amino acids. V lost 0 bases and J 9 bases, leaving 6 bases between the germline ends. The CDR3 DNA follows: TGTGCCAGCAGCTTAGCCTCGAGTTCACCCCTCCACTTT. This encodes CASSLASSSPLHF. The full variable domain, completed using reference TRBV7-2 and TRBJ1-6, is GAGVSQSPSNKVTEKGKDVELRCDPISGHTALYWYRQSLGQGLEFLIYFQGNSAPDKSGLPSDRFSAERTGGSVSTLTIQRTQQEDSAVYLCASSLASSSPLHFGNGTRLTVT.

The chain employs TRBV7-2 and TRBJ2-7, with D perhaps matching TRBD2 (6 bases). The CDR3 totals 14 residues. V gave up 4 bases and J gave up 6 bases, with 16 bases separating them. Per the germline V gene, CDR1 is SGHTA and CDR2 is FQGNSA. The CDR3 is CASSSDRGFSEQYF. The CDR3 DNA reads as TGTGCCAGCAGCTCAGACCGGGGGTTCAGCGAGCAGTACTTC.

This clonotype turned up a few times. The J gene is TRBJ1-5, the V gene TRBV9; no clear D. The germline V gene has CDR1 SGDLS and CDR2 YYNGEE. Trimming removed 0 bases from V and 5 bases from J, with 9 bases in between. The CDR3 is 14 residues long. The CDR3 here is CASSVEGWDQPQHF. The CDR3 DNA reads TGTGCCAGCAGCGTAGAAGGTTGGGATCAGCCCCAGCATTTT.

This clonotype was recorded a few times. This rearrangement joins TRBV6-2 or TRBV6-3 to TRBJ2-4; maybe TRBD1 (6 bases). Trimming stripped 6 bases from V and 2 bases from J, with 14 bases between. Germline assignment: CDR1 MNHEY and CDR2 SVGEGT. CDR3 length: 15 residues. CDR3 in DNA: TGTGCCAGCAGCCAGGGACAAGCCACCAAAAACATTCAGTACTTC. Protein sequence: CASSQGQATKNIQYF.

The chain employs TRBV18 and TRBJ2-3, with a tentative D call TRBD2 (5 bases). V was clipped by 1 base and J by 5 bases, with 7 bases between them. Germline V gene data show CDR1 as KGHSH and CDR2 as LQKENI. The CDR3 is 13 residues long. CDR3 in DNA: TGTGCCAGCTCACCACTCGGGGTAGATACGCAGTATTTT. Translated: CASSPLGVDTQYF.

This clonotype was counted a few times. The chain joins TRBV10-3 to TRBJ1-1; D perhaps matches TRBD1 (5 bases). Germline values: CDR1 ENHRY, CDR2 SYGVKD. The CDR3 sequence is 14 residues long. Between the trimmed V and J ends, which lost 3 bases and 2 bases, there was a span of 10 bases. The CDR3 sequence is CAISDRDRNTEAFF. In DNA form, the CDR3 reads TGTGCCATCAGTGATAGAGACAGAAACACTGAAGCTTTCTTT.

This chain links TRBV5-1 with TRBJ2-4; the match to TRBD2 covers 12 bases. Germline-derived CDR1 and CDR2 are SGHRS and YFSETQ. CDR3 length: 19 amino acids. The V and J ends lost 1 base and 1 base, in that order; junction bases with no gene match: 9. This chain's CDR3 is CASSLSPSGGAWAKNIQYF. The CDR3 DNA sequence: TGCGCCAGCAGCTTGTCCCCTAGCGGGGGGGCCTGGGCCAAAAACATTCAGTACTTC.

This clonotype has ten or more counts. The chain links TRBV5-1 to TRBJ1-1, with D perhaps TRBD1 (5 bases). CDR3 length: 14 amino acids. Trimming took off 0 bases at V and 4 bases at J, with 10 bases between the two ends. Germline V gene data show CDR1 as SGHRS and CDR2 as YFSETQ. Here the CDR3 DNA reads TGCGCCAGCAGCTTGGCCCCAGGGACCACTGAAGCTTTCTTT. Protein sequence: CASSLAPGTTEAFF.

This clonotype was counted a few times. The chain carries TRBV20-1 and TRBJ2-2, with D possibly called TRBD1 or TRBD2 (5 bases each). The CDR3 is 13 amino acids. Looked up from germline, CDR1 is DFQATT and CDR2 is SNEGSKA (reference sequence). V was cut by 7 bases and J by 2 bases, with 11 bases left in between. CDR3 DNA sequence: TGCAGTGTAGATGGGGGTAACACCGGGGAGCTGTTTTTT. It specifies CSVDGGNTGELFF.

This rearrangement joins TRBV7-3 to TRBJ2-2, with TRBD2 as a possible D gene (6 bases). V lost 10 bases and J lost 4, with 16 bases in between. CDR1 is SGHTA and CDR2 is FQGTGA in the germline V gene. CDR3 length equals 14 residues. The CDR3 region has the DNA TGTGCCACCCAAGGGGCGGGGAGCACCGGGGAGCTGTTTTTT. Translated, it gives CATQGAGSTGELFF.

This clonotype was recorded a few times. This chain links TRBV10-3 with TRBJ2-4; TRBD1 matches at 8 bases. Unmatched junction bases numbered 10, after V lost 11 bases and J lost 7 bases. Looked up from germline, CDR1 is ENHRY and CDR2 is SYGVKD. The CDR3 has 13 residues. CDR3 protein: CASQTGEANIQYF. The CDR3 bases are TGTGCCTCCCAGACAGGGGAGGCCAACATTCAGTACTTC.

This chain connects TRBV12-5 to TRBJ2-3, with D uncertain. This CDR3 contains 13 residues. Germline values: CDR1 LGHNT, CDR2 FRNRAP. V was clipped by 3 bases and J by 2 bases, with 6 bases between them. CDR3: CASGLFNTDTQYF. The CDR3 DNA reads TGTGCTAGTGGTTTATTTAACACAGATACGCAGTATTTT. The full variable domain, rest sourced from reference TRBV12-5 and TRBJ2-3, is DARVTQTPRHKVTEMGQEVTMRCQPILGHNTVFWYRQTMMQGLELLAYFRNRAPLDDSGMPKDRFSAEMPDATLATLKIQPSEPRDSAVYFCASGLFNTDTQYFGPGTRLTVL.

This clonotype showed up just a few times. The chain recombines TRBV4-3 with TRBJ2-3; TRBD2 agrees at 7 bases. This CDR3 has 16 amino acids. From germline, CDR1 is LGHNA and CDR2 YSLEER. With V trimmed by 0 bases and J by 2 bases, 5 bases remained unmatched. The CDR3 protein is CASSQDPGGPTDTQYF. In DNA, the CDR3 is TGCGCCAGCAGCCAAGATCCGGGGGGTCCCACAGATACGCAGTATTTT.

This clonotype was counted between two and nine times. The chain links TRBV12-3 or TRBV12-4 to TRBJ1-2; D not certain. CDR3 length: 12 amino acids. Deletions cut 5 bases from V and 8 bases from J, with 12 bases between. CDR3 amino acids: CASSRTVGGYTF. In DNA, the CDR3 is TGTGCCAGCAGTCGGACGGTGGGGGGCTACACCTTC.

This sequence joins TRBV19 and TRBJ1-1; D remains unclear. This CDR3 region has 16 residues. V lost 7 bases to trimming and J lost 1 base, with 19 bases between them. Per the germline V gene, CDR1 is LNHDA and CDR2 is SQIVND (reference sequence). CDR3 sequence reads: CASNLRVARGNTEAFF. The CDR3, as DNA: TGTGCCAGTAACCTCCGGGTCGCCCGAGGGAACACTGAAGCTTTCTTT.

The V call is TRBV7-2, the J call TRBJ1-1; 7 nucleotides align to TRBD1. CDR3 length: 14 amino acids. CDR1 is SGHTA and CDR2 is FQGNSA in the germline V gene. V was clipped by 0 bases and J by 10 bases; unmatched bases: 8. CDR3 DNA: TGTGCCAGCAGCTTAGCCGGGACAGCGGTCGGAGCTTTCTTT. This gives the protein CASSLAGTAVGAFF. The full variable domain, completed using reference TRBV7-2 and TRBJ1-1, is GAGVSQSPSNKVTEKGKDVELRCDPISGHTALYWYRQSLGQGLEFLIYFQGNSAPDKSGLPSDRFSAERTGGSVSTLTIQRTQQEDSAVYLCASSLAGTAVGAFFGQGTRLTVV.

This clonotype was seen repeatedly, ten times or more. The J gene is TRBJ1-5, the V gene TRBV6-2 or TRBV6-3; the D is unclear. CDR1 and CDR2 (germline): MNHEY, SVGEGT. Trimming took 5 bases from V and 2 from J, leaving 10 bases between them. This CDR3 contains 14 residues. The CDR3, as DNA: TGTGCCAGCAGTCCGACCGGCGGCAATCAGCCCCAGCATTTT. The encoded protein is CASSPTGGNQPQHF.

DNA for the CDR3: TGTGCCAGCAGTGAATCAAAACCCAATGAGCAGTTCTTC. Translation: CASSESKPNEQFF. V gene TRBV25-1 combines with J gene TRBJ2-1, with D unclear. The CDR3 runs 13 residues. V gave up 1 base and J gave up 6 bases, with 7 bases separating them. CDR1 and CDR2 (germline): MGHDK, SYGVNS.

There are a few counts of this clonotype. The J gene is TRBJ2-2, the V gene TRBV4-3, with unresolved D. Trimming stripped 0 bases from V and 1 base from J, with 9 bases between. This CDR3 region has 16 residues. CDR1 and CDR2 (germline): LGHNA, YSLEER. CDR3 region: CASSQDWVRNTGELFF. CDR3 nucleotides: TGCGCCAGCAGCCAAGATTGGGTTAGGAACACCGGGGAGCTGTTTTTT.

The V and J genes are TRBV6-6 and TRBJ2-2, with D perhaps matching TRBD1 (6 bases). Germline-derived CDR1 and CDR2 are MNHNY and SVGAGI (reference sequence). CDR3 length: 15 residues. V was shortened by 1 base and J by 6 bases, with 12 bases between the two germline ends. The CDR3 is CASSYWAGVAGELFF. The CDR3 region has the DNA TGTGCCAGCAGTTACTGGGCAGGGGTGGCCGGGGAGCTGTTTTTT.

The table lists this clonotype with a few counts. V usage is TRBV7-9 and J usage is TRBJ1-4, with 10 bases aligning to TRBD1. Germline V CDR1 and CDR2: SEHNR, FQNEAQ (reference sequence). Trimming removed 1 base from V and 0 bases from J; junction bases left unmatched: 2. The CDR3 spans 17 residues. CDR3 sequence: CASSLVTGGSTNEKLFF. CDR3 nucleotides: TGTGCCAGCAGCTTAGTGACAGGGGGCTCAACTAATGAAAAACTGTTTTTT.

The chain joins TRBV7-9 to TRBJ1-2, with a tentative D call TRBD1 (6 bases). V was trimmed by 4 bases and J by 9 bases, leaving 18 bases between them. Germline V gene sequence: CDR1 SEHNR, CDR2 FQNEAQ (reference sequence). The CDR3 length is 14 residues. The CDR3 here is CASSSYTNRESYTF. The CDR3, as DNA: TGTGCCAGCAGCTCATACACCAACAGGGAGAGCTACACCTTC.

The chain joins TRBV12-3 or TRBV12-4 to TRBJ1-2, with 9 positions matching TRBD1. The CDR3 loop spans 14 amino acids. Trimming at V came to 6 bases and at J to 7 bases, leaving 9 bases not matched to a gene. CDR3 residues: CASRETGTGLGYTF. The CDR3 DNA reads TGTGCCAGCAGAGAAACGGGGACAGGGCTTGGCTACACCTTC.

This clonotype was seen more than once but under ten times. J is TRBJ1-2 and V is TRBV7-9, with D uncertain. This CDR3 is 11 amino acids long. V was cut by 5 bases and J by 8 bases, with 9 bases left in between. Germline CDR1 reads SEHNR; CDR2 reads FQNEAQ (reference sequence). CDR3 amino acids: CASSLLGGYTF. For the CDR3, the DNA is TGTGCCAGCAGCCTACTAGGGGGCTACACCTTC.

V and J are TRBV20-1 and TRBJ2-1; D is undetermined. The CDR3 runs 16 residues. Trimming removed 5 bases at V and 4 bases at J, with 21 bases between. Germline lookup yields CDR1 DFQATT and CDR2 SNEGSKA (reference sequence). The CDR3 loop is CSASNAERSGYNEQFF. The CDR3 bases are TGCAGTGCTTCCAACGCTGAGAGGTCTGGGTACAATGAGCAGTTCTTC.

This clonotype was detected many times. The chain couples TRBV27 to TRBJ1-1; D not resolved. V was trimmed by 7 bases and J by 3 bases, leaving 12 bases between them. Germline CDR1 is MNHEY and CDR2 is SMNVEV (reference sequence). The CDR3 is 13 amino acids. The DNA for the CDR3 is TGTGCCAGCAAGTTTTACAGTGACACTGAAGCTTTCTTT. This encodes CASKFYSDTEAFF.